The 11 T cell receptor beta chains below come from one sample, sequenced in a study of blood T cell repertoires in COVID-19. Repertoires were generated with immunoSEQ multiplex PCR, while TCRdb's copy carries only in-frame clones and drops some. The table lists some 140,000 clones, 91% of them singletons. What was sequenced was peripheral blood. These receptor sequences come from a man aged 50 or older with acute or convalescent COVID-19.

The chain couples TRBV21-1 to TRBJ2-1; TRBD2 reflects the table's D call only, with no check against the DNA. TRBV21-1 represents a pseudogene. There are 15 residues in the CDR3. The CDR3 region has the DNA TGTGCCAGCAGCAAGGAGGGAGCATCCTACAATGAGCAGTTCTTC. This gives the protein CASSKEGASYNEQFF.

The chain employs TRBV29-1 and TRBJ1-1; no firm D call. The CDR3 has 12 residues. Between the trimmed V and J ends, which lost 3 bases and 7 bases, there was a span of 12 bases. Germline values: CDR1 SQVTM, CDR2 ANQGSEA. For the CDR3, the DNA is TGCAGCGTTGAGGGGAGGGCCAGTGAAGCTTTCTTT. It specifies CSVEGRASEAFF.

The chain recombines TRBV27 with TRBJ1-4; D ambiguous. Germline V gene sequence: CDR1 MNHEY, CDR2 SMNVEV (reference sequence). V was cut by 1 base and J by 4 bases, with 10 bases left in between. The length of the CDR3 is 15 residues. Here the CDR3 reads CASSLFGEGNEKLFF. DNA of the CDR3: TGTGCCAGCAGTTTATTTGGGGAGGGTAATGAAAAACTGTTTTTT.

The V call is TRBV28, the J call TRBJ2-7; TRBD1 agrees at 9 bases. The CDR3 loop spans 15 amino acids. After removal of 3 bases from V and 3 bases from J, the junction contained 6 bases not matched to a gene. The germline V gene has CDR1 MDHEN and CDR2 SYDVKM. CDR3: CASSLAGTGYYEQYF. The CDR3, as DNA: TGTGCCAGCAGTTTGGCCGGGACAGGGTACTACGAGCAGTACTTC.

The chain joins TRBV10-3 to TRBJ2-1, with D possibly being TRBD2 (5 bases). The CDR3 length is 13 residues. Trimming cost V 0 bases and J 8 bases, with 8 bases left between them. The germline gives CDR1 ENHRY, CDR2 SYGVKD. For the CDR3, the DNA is TGTGCCATCAGTGAGTCGCACGGGGATGAGCAGTTCTTC. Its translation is CAISESHGDEQFF.

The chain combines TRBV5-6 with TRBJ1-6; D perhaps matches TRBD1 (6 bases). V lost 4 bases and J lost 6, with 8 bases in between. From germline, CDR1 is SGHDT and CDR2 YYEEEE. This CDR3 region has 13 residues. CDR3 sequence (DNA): TGTGCCAGCAGCCGGGACATTAATTCACCCCTCCACTTT. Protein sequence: CASSRDINSPLHF.

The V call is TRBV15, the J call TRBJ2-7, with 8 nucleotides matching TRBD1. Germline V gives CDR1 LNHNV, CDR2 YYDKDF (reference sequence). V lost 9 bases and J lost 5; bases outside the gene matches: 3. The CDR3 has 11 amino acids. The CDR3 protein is CATRQGHEQYF. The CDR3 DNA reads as TGTGCCACTAGACAGGGGCACGAGCAGTACTTC.

CDR3 residues: CASSESPGEPLCTDTQYF. In nucleotides, the CDR3 is TGTGCCAGCAGTGAATCTCCAGGTGAGCCCCTCTGCACAGATACGCAGTATTTT. The genes are TRBV25-1 and TRBJ2-3; D is unclear. Germline CDR1 and CDR2: MGHDK and SYGVNS. The CDR3 has 18 residues. V lost 1 base, J lost 1 base, and 18 bases lay in between.

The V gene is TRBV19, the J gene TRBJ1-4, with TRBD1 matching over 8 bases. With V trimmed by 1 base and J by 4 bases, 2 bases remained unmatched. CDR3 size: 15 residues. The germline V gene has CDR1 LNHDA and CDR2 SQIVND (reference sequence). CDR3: CASSIATGVNEKLFF. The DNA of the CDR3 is TGTGCCAGTAGTATAGCGACAGGGGTTAATGAAAAACTGTTTTTT.

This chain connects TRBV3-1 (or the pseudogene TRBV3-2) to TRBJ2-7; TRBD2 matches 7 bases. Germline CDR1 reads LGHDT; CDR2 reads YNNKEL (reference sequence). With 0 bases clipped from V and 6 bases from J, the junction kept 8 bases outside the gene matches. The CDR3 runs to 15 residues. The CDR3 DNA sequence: TGTGCCAGCAGCCAAGATCGAGGACTAGAAGTCGAGCAGTACTTC. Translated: CASSQDRGLEVEQYF.

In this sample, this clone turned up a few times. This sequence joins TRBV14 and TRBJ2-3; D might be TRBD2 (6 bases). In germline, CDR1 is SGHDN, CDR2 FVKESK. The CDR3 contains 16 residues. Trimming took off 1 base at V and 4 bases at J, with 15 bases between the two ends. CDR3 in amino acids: CASSQVTGAPPDTQYF. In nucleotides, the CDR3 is TGTGCCAGCAGCCAAGTGACGGGAGCCCCCCCAGATACGCAGTATTTT.